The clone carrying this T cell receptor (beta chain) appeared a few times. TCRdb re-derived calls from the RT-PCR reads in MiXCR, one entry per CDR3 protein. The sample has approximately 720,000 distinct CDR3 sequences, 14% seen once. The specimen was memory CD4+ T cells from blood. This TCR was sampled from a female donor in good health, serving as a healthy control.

CDR3 sequence: CASSQAYQRETGELFF. The CDR3 DNA sequence: TGTGCCAGCAGCCAAGCCTACCAGCGGGAAACCGGGGAGCTGTTTTTT. The J gene is TRBJ2-2, the V gene TRBV3-1; 7 bases match TRBD2. The CDR3 sequence is 16 residues long. J lost 5 bases, V lost 1 base, and 7 bases had no gene match. In germline, CDR1 is LGHDT, CDR2 YNNKEL (reference sequence).